Shown below are 20 T cell receptor beta chains from a single sample sequenced in a study of response to subunit inactivated influenza vaccine. TCRdb redid the calling of the RT-PCR reads with MiXCR, one entry per CDR3 protein. The data show approximately 200,000 distinct CDR3 sequences, around 14% seen once. The source material was CD8+ T cells sorted from PBMCs, sampled around 5 days after vaccination. The receptors stem from a man in his fifties who received an inactivated influenza vaccine.

The CDR3 loop reads CASSLWGGADEQYF. CDR3 DNA sequence: TGCGCCAGCAGCTTGTGGGGGGGGGCCGACGAGCAGTACTTC. J is TRBJ2-7 and V is TRBV5-1, with D possibly matching TRBD2 (7 bases). Deletions cut 1 base from V and 5 bases from J, with 13 bases between. The CDR3 contains 14 residues. The germline V gene encodes CDR1 SGHRS and CDR2 YFSETQ.

This clonotype was observed a handful of times. The chain joins TRBV7-6 to TRBJ1-2; unclear D gene. Trimming pared 5 bases from V and 0 bases from J, leaving 19 bases between. In germline, CDR1 is SGHVS, CDR2 FNYEAQ. This CDR3 comprises 17 residues. As DNA, the CDR3 is TGTGCCAGCAGCCCACCCCCGTGGCAGGATGCTAACTATGGCTACACCTTC. Its translation: CASSPPPWQDANYGYTF.

This clonotype appeared many times. J is TRBJ1-2 and V is TRBV5-5, with a weak D call TRBD1 (6 bases). In germline, CDR1 is SGHKS, CDR2 YYEKEE (reference sequence). The CDR3 extends over 13 amino acids. V lost 0 bases and J lost 6, with 9 bases in between. Here the CDR3 DNA reads TGTGCCAGCAGCTTGGAGGGGGGGCATGGCTACACCTTC. As protein: CASSLEGGHGYTF.

This clonotype was observed at least ten times. J is TRBJ2-7 and V is TRBV4-3, with 14 bases identical to TRBD2. V trimming: 5 bases; J trimming: 5 bases; junction bases outside the gene matches: 8. The CDR3 contains 16 residues. Germline assignment: CDR1 LGHNA and CDR2 YSLEER. CDR3 nucleotides: TGCGCCAGCAGCGCGGAGACTAGCGGGAGGGTCCACGAGCAGTACTTC. Its protein product is CASSAETSGRVHEQYF.

In its sample, this clonotype was seen a few times. The chain has TRBV11-2 and TRBJ2-1, with TRBD2 matching over 9 bases. V shed 4 bases, J shed 9 bases, and the junction held 13 bases outside the gene matches. The CDR3 is 16 residues long. From germline, CDR1 is SGHAT and CDR2 FQNNGV. Here the CDR3 reads CASSSSGRGGWSEQFF. Here the CDR3 DNA reads TGTGCCAGCAGCTCATCCGGGCGGGGGGGTTGGAGTGAGCAGTTCTTC.

On this clonotype: At one end, the junction sequence differs from germline, possibly due to a read error. The genes are TRBV20-1 and TRBJ1-1; 8 bases match TRBD1. This CDR3 has 16 residues. The germline V gene has CDR1 DFQATT and CDR2 SNEGSKA (reference sequence). Here the CDR3 reads CCARDPRGLRITEAFF. The CDR3, as DNA: TGCTGTGCTAGAGACCCCAGGGGGCTCCGAATCACTGAAGCTTTCTTT.

This clonotype occurred once. The chain links TRBV20-1 to TRBJ2-6; 7 nucleotides line up with TRBD1. V trimming: 2 bases; J trimming: 1 base; junction bases outside the gene matches: 11. The CDR3 runs 18 residues. Germline V gene sequence: CDR1 DFQATT, CDR2 SNEGSKA (reference sequence). The CDR3 protein is CSARFGDRVTSGANVLTF. CDR3 DNA: TGCAGTGCTAGATTTGGCGACAGGGTCACGTCTGGGGCCAACGTCCTGACTTTC.

V gene TRBV20-1 combines with J gene TRBJ1-6; 8 nucleotides line up with TRBD1. From germline, CDR1 is DFQATT and CDR2 SNEGSKA (reference sequence). After removal of 6 bases from V and 9 bases from J, the junction contained 10 bases not matched to a gene. The CDR3 is 14 residues long. The CDR3 here is CSAKGQGASSPLHF. CDR3 DNA sequence: TGCAGTGCCAAGGGGCAGGGGGCAAGTTCACCCCTCCACTTT.

The chain employs TRBV9 and TRBJ2-7; 8 bases fit TRBD2. V lost 7 bases, J lost 0 bases, and 18 bases stayed unmatched. The CDR3 sequence is 18 residues long. Germline V CDR1 and CDR2: SGDLS, YYNGEE. This CDR3 is CASAGQASGGSLSYEQYF. The CDR3 DNA is TGTGCCAGCGCCGGCCAAGCGAGCGGGGGCTCACTCTCCTACGAGCAGTACTTC.

The CDR3 region has the DNA TGTGCCAGCAGTTTTTCTCCGGGAGGCTACGAGCAGTACTTC. It codes for CASSFSPGGYEQYF. The chain combines TRBV12-3 or TRBV12-4 with TRBJ2-7; TRBD2 matches at 7 bases. This CDR3 spans 14 amino acids. The junction had 5 bases not matched to a gene; V was cut back by 3 bases and J by 3 bases.

The J gene is TRBJ2-7, the V gene TRBV5-5; no firm D call. The CDR3 contains 15 residues. Trimming removed 4 bases at V and 1 base at J, with 15 bases between. Germline V lookup: CDR1 SGHKS, CDR2 YYEKEE (reference sequence). CDR3: CASSGLQRDSYEQYF. The CDR3 DNA follows: TGTGCCAGCAGCGGTCTCCAAAGAGATTCCTACGAGCAGTACTTC.

DNA for the CDR3: TGTGCCAGCAGTGATACTCGTAGTCAGCCCCAGCATTTT. Residues: CASSDTRSQPQHF. The chain recombines TRBV28 with TRBJ1-5; D call uncertain. Germline CDR1 reads MDHEN; CDR2 reads SYDVKM. V dropped 5 bases and J dropped 6 bases, with 11 bases sitting between them. The CDR3 spans 13 residues.

This clonotype was counted between two and nine times. The chain has TRBV29-1 and TRBJ2-5, with TRBD1 identical over 10 bases. Germline V gene sequence: CDR1 SQVTM, CDR2 ANQGSEA. Germline trimming cut 3 bases from V and 5 bases from J; bases unmatched to any gene: 15. CDR3 size: 17 residues. The CDR3 DNA follows: TGCAGCGTTGATAACAGCCGGGACAGGGGAATTTCGGAGACCCAGTACTTC. It codes for CSVDNSRDRGISETQYF.

The chain uses TRBV6-4 and TRBJ2-2; tentative D call: TRBD2 (6 bases). The germline V gene has CDR1 MRHNA and CDR2 SNTAGT. V was pared by 0 bases and J by 5 bases, with 7 bases between. The CDR3 spans 14 residues. The CDR3 bases are TGTGCCAGCAGTGACTCGACTAGTACCGGGGAGCTGTTTTTT. Its translation is CASSDSTSTGELFF.

The chain couples TRBV2 to TRBJ2-2; no definite D call. The ends were cut back, 2 bases at V and 4 bases at J, with 8 bases in the middle. The CDR3 consists of 14 residues. The V gene's germline CDR1 is SNHLY and CDR2 FYNNEI. CDR3: CASSENWGTGELFF. The CDR3 bases are TGTGCCAGCAGTGAAAATTGGGGCACCGGGGAGCTGTTTTTT.

This chain uses TRBV6-5 with TRBJ1-2, with D possibly matching TRBD1 (5 bases). V lost 6 bases and J lost 3, with 17 bases in between. The germline V gene has CDR1 MNHEY and CDR2 SVGAGI. The CDR3 is 15 residues long. CDR3 protein: CASRSSPGHYYGYTF. As DNA, the CDR3 is TGTGCCAGCAGGTCCTCTCCAGGGCATTACTATGGCTACACCTTC.

This clonotype showed up just a few times. The V and J genes are TRBV2 and TRBJ2-7; TRBD1 matches at 9 bases. The V gene's germline CDR1 is SNHLY and CDR2 FYNNEI. The CDR3 is 14 residues long. V was pared by 7 bases and J by 4 bases, with 8 bases of the junction left unmatched. Here the CDR3 DNA reads TGTGCCAGCAAGGGGGGGACAGGGTTTTACGAGCAGTACTTC. Protein product: CASKGGTGFYEQYF. The full variable domain, with the rest looked up from reference TRBV2 and TRBJ2-7, is EPEVTQTPSHQVTQMGQEVILRCVPISNHLYFYWYRQILGQKVEFLVSFYNNEISEKSEIFDDQFSVERPDGSNFTLKIRSTKLEDSAMYFCASKGGTGFYEQYFGPGTRLTVT.

This clonotype was seen a handful of times. The chain recombines TRBV4-3 with TRBJ2-4; possible D gene TRBD1, 5 bases. Germline V gene data show CDR1 as LGHNA and CDR2 as YSLEER. The V end lost 4 bases, the J end lost 8 bases, and 24 bases lay between the germline ends. The CDR3 sequence is 17 residues long. The CDR3 sequence: CASSPGLMSGIWDIQYF. CDR3 sequence (DNA): TGCGCCAGCAGCCCTGGGCTTATGTCAGGGATTTGGGACATTCAGTACTTC.

V is TRBV5-6 and J is TRBJ2-2; TRBD1 matches 9 bases. This CDR3 contains 16 residues. With 4 bases clipped from V and 8 bases from J, the junction kept 12 bases outside the gene matches. The germline CDR1 and CDR2 sequences are SGHDT and YYEEEE. CDR3 sequence: CASSRAQGALKGELFF. Here the CDR3 DNA reads TGTGCCAGCAGCAGAGCACAGGGGGCGCTCAAGGGGGAGCTGTTTTTT.

CDR3 amino acids: CASKRVSGEADTQYF. The CDR3 region has the DNA TGTGCCAGTAAAAGGGTGAGCGGGGAAGCAGATACGCAGTATTTT. The chain has TRBV19 and TRBJ2-3; TRBD2 matches 7 bases. Losses at the gene ends were 7 bases for V and 4 bases for J; bases not matched to a gene: 11. The CDR3 extends over 15 amino acids. The germline V gene encodes CDR1 LNHDA and CDR2 SQIVND (reference sequence).